The clone carrying this T cell receptor beta chain appeared once. This record comes from a study of blood T cell repertoires in COVID-19. Background on the study: Acute and convalescent COVID-19 samples came from the United States, Italy and Spain.

Method: immunoSEQ multiplex PCR; TCRdb's copy keeps in-frame clones and lacks some. The table records 150,000 to 200,000 clones, 82% of them present only once. Germline V CDR1 and CDR2: LGHNA, YSLEER. The CDR3 length is 14 residues. Trimming left V 0 bases short and J 8 bases short, with 13 bases between. The chain uses TRBV4-3 and TRBJ1-2, with TRBD1 as a possible D gene (5 bases). The sequence derives from a woman in her fifties or sixties with acute COVID-19. The sequenced material came from PBMCs or T cells enriched from blood (not recorded which). CDR3 DNA: TGCGCCAGCAGCCAAGATAGGGGAACGAACGGCTACACCTTC. Translating it yields CASSQDRGTNGYTF.